This TCR beta chain was captured by sequencing in a study of cytomegalovirus exposure and HLA in healthy donors. Assay used: immunoSEQ multiplex PCR; TCRdb lists only in-frame clones, some missing. The repertoire includes more than 95,000 clones, over 90% of them detected once, and around 1.2% sits in the top ten. From germline, CDR1 is SEHNR and CDR2 FQNEAQ (reference sequence). This CDR3 is 14 amino acids long. The J segment lost 7 bases and the V segment lost 4 bases, leaving 8 bases of the junction unmatched. Concerning this clone: Its antigen is not known.

The study's findings and limits: High sensitivity and specificity were reportedly achieved when the classifier diagnosed cytomegalovirus status. Specificity for CMV antigens was confirmed in vitro for a few of the CMV-associated chains. Within the roughly 120 validation repertoires, first-cohort TCR clusters tended to co-occur, according to a later analysis.

The validation cohort, a group of 120 or so subjects, included the donors and was separate from the roughly 700-subject first cohort. The material sequenced was PBMCs. The chain uses TRBV7-9 and TRBJ1-2; TRBD1 matches 8 bases. This clonotype was sampled from a young woman in good health and CMV-seronegative. CDR3: CASSSSDREGGYTF. DNA of the CDR3: TGTGCCAGCAGCTCCTCGGACAGGGAGGGTGGCTACACCTTC.